This is a list of T cell receptor beta chains from one sample in a study of blood T cell repertoires in COVID-19. Clones were sequenced by immunoSEQ multiplex PCR, and TCRdb holds only the in-frame ones, with some missing. The sample contains approximately 71,000 clones, approximately 86% of which appear only once. Source material: peripheral blood. The receptors were gathered from a middle-aged man with acute or convalescent COVID-19. Each CDR3 is given with its conserved first and last residue. The D gene is left open where the match is weak. A clone size is listed for some rows: how often the clone was seen (once, few, many), or a class if it is expanded.

size,D,V,J,CDR3,DNA
few,TRBD2,TRBV9,TRBJ2-7,CASSVGGGLPYEQYF,TGTGCCAGCAGCGTAGGGGGGGGACTTCCCTACGAGCAGTACTTC
.,.,TRBV19,TRBJ1-5,CASSPRQNQPQHF,TGTGCCAGTAGTCCAAGACAGAATCAGCCCCAGCATTTT
.,TRBD1,TRBV19,TRBJ2-5,CASSIGQSGGETQYF,TGTGCCAGTAGTATAGGTCAGTCAGGGGGAGAGACCCAGTACTTC
few,.,TRBV5-6,TRBJ2-5,CASSWRPKGGGETQYF,TGTGCCAGCAGCTGGAGACCGAAGGGTGGAGGAGAGACCCAGTACTTC
.,TRBD1,TRBV6-5,TRBJ1-1,CASGDRGDTEAFF,TGTGCCAGCGGGGACAGGGGAGACACTGAAGCTTTCTTT
.,TRBD2,TRBV10-1,TRBJ2-2,CASREKRVCVWTSGGGTGELFF,TGCGCCAGCAGGGAGAAACGGGTGTGTGTTTGGACTAGCGGGGGGGGGACCGGGGAGCTGTTTTTT
.,.,TRBV25-1,TRBJ2-3,CASSAEGGTQYF,TGTGCCAGCAGTGCCGAGGGTGGTACGCAGTATTTT
.,TRBD1,TRBV5-4,TRBJ2-7,CASSRQGLSYEQYF,TGTGCCAGCAGCCGACAGGGGCTTAGCTACGAGCAGTACTTC
.,.,TRBV30,TRBJ1-6,CAWSAVGQSPLHF,TGTGCCTGGAGTGCCGTGGGGCAATCACCCCTCCACTTT
.,TRBD2,TRBV18,TRBJ2-1,CASSRDPLAGVYNEQFF,TGTGCCAGCTCACGTGATCCTCTAGCGGGAGTATACAATGAGCAGTTCTTC
.,.,TRBV9,TRBJ1-3,CASSVDPPGLNTIYF,TGTGCCAGCAGCGTAGACCCCCCCGGACTCAACACCATATATTTT
.,.,TRBV6-6,TRBJ2-3,CASSYSGSGTDTQYF,TGTGCCAGCAGTTACTCCGGGAGTGGCACAGATACGCAGTATTTT
once,TRBD1,TRBV28,TRBJ1-5,CASSLNTGGDQPQHF,TGTGCCAGCAGTCTCAATACAGGGGGCGATCAGCCCCAGCATTTT
.,.,TRBV28,TRBJ2-5,CASSEGEQETQYF,TGTGCCAGCAGTGAGGGGGAACAAGAGACCCAGTACTTC
.,.,TRBV24-1,TRBJ1-5,CATSDQGPNQPQHF,TGTGCCACCAGTGATCAGGGCCCTAATCAGCCCCAGCATTTT
.,.,TRBV29-1,TRBJ1-2,CSVEDPQGYGYTF,TGCAGCGTTGAAGATCCCCAGGGCTATGGCTACACCTTC
.,.,TRBV28,TRBJ1-1,CASSRVNEAFF,TGTGCCAGCAGCAGGGTGAATGAAGCTTTCTTT
.,.,TRBV19,TRBJ1-1,CASSPTFPGTEAFF,TGTGCCAGTAGCCCAACATTTCCGGGCACTGAAGCTTTCTTT
.,.,TRBV13,TRBJ2-3,CASSLDIGGRTDTQYF,TGTGCCAGCAGCTTAGATATCGGGGGACGCACAGATACGCAGTATTTT
.,.,TRBV10-1,TRBJ1-1,CASSTGTTTEAFF,TGCGCCAGCAGTACTGGGACTACCACTGAAGCTTTCTTT
.,.,TRBV18,TRBJ1-3,CASSPPSSSGNTIYF,TGTGCCAGCTCACCACCGTCTTCCTCTGGAAACACCATATATTTT
.,.,TRBV11-3,TRBJ2-7,CASSLDLAIEQYF,TGTGCCAGCAGCTTAGACTTAGCGATAGAGCAGTACTTC
.,.,TRBV5-1,TRBJ2-7,CASSLGGGGDWSTQQYF,TGCGCCAGCAGCTTGGGGGGCGGTGGGGACTGGTCTACGCAGCAGTACTTC
few,.,TRBV7-3,TRBJ1-1,CASSPRGGVGTEAFF,TGTGCCAGCAGCCCCCGCGGAGGGGTTGGCACTGAAGCTTTCTTT
.,TRBD1,TRBV28,TRBJ1-2,CASRAGGLLYGYTF,TGTGCCAGCAGGGCAGGGGGCCTCCTCTATGGCTACACCTTC
.,TRBD1,TRBV5-6,TRBJ1-2,CASSTWDRMTGGYTF,TGTGCCAGCAGCACCTGGGACAGGATGACTGGTGGCTACACCTTC
.,TRBD2,TRBV15,TRBJ2-1,CATSRSSGTSSYNEQFF,TGTGCCACCAGCAGATCTAGCGGGACGAGCTCCTACAATGAGCAGTTCTTC
once,.,TRBV5-1,TRBJ1-2,CASSPTDLHGYTF,TGCGCCAGCAGTCCAACTGACTTGCATGGCTACACCTTC
.,.,TRBV5-1,TRBJ2-1,CASSFSRGSLGDEQFF,TGCGCCAGCAGCTTCTCGAGGGGGTCCCTAGGGGATGAGCAGTTCTTC
few,TRBD2,TRBV7-9,TRBJ2-1,CASSSLAGGYNEQFF,TGTGCCAGCAGCTCGCTAGCGGGAGGCTACAATGAGCAGTTCTTC
.,.,TRBV7-2,TRBJ2-4,CASSSQSNGKGNIQYF,TGTGCCAGCAGCTCCCAGTCCAACGGGAAGGGCAACATTCAGTACTTC
.,.,TRBV5-1,TRBJ2-4,CASSLTGPKLAKNIQYF,TGCGCCAGCAGCTTGACAGGACCGAAGTTAGCCAAAAACATTCAGTACTTC
.,.,TRBV5-1,TRBJ2-5,CASSPPRSQETQYF,TGCGCCAGCAGCCCCCCACGGAGCCAAGAGACCCAGTACTTC
.,.,TRBV7-9,TRBJ2-2,CASARDINTGELFF,TGTGCCAGTGCTCGGGACATCAACACCGGGGAGCTGTTTTTT
.,TRBD1,TRBV5-1,TRBJ1-2,CASSLGQGAYGYTF,TGCGCCAGCAGCCTTGGACAGGGAGCTTATGGCTACACCTTC
once,.,TRBV29-1,TRBJ2-5,CSTGVRETQYF,TGCAGCACTGGAGTGCGAGAGACCCAGTACTTC
.,.,TRBV2,TRBJ2-5,CASGPQETQYF,TGTGCCAGCGGCCCTCAAGAGACCCAGTACTTC
.,.,TRBV5-6,TRBJ1-2,CASSSLAYSYGYTF,TGTGCCAGCAGCTCCCTGGCCTACAGCTATGGCTACACCTTC
.,.,TRBV19,TRBJ1-5,CASSSGRGRQPQHF,TGTGCCAGTAGTTCCGGCAGGGGTCGCCAGCCCCAGCATTTT
.,TRBD2,TRBV15,TRBJ2-1,CATSRGLAGSNEQFF,TGTGCCACCAGCAGGGGACTAGCGGGGTCCAATGAGCAGTTCTTC
.,.,TRBV2,TRBJ1-1,CASSEAGAFF,TGTGCCAGCAGTGAAGCCGGAGCTTTCTTT